One sample yielded the 30 T cell receptor beta chains listed below, sequenced in a study of blood T cells in healthy people across ages. A second PCR, run for roughly 7 to 12 cycles, used a sample-barcoded 5' primer plus a J-beta primer mix. TCRdb called the 5' RACE reads again in MiXCR, with one record for every CDR3 protein. The sample lists some 800,000 distinct CDR3 sequences; 25% were seen once. This sample was shared with a second study, whose subject was T cells of mothers and their children.

Sequenced input: blood. These receptors all come from a boy aged 5 to 17 in good health.

This clonotype was counted ten times or more. This chain joins TRBV2 and TRBJ2-5; D ambiguous. The V end lost 1 base, the J end lost 11 bases, and 11 bases lay between the germline ends. The CDR3 has 12 amino acids. The germline CDR1 and CDR2 sequences are SNHLY and FYNNEI. CDR3 region: CASSEGVREQYF. DNA for the CDR3: TGTGCCAGCAGTGAAGGGGTTAGAGAGCAGTACTTC. The complete variable domain, with remaining parts taken from reference TRBV2 and TRBJ2-5, reads EPEVTQTPSHQVTQMGQEVILRCVPISNHLYFYWYRQILGQKVEFLVSFYNNEISEKSEIFDDQFSVERPDGSNFTLKIRSTKLEDSAMYFCASSEGVREQYFGPGTRLLVL.

In this sample, this clonotype turned up many times. The chain carries TRBV4-1 and TRBJ2-7; TRBD2 matches 7 bases. CDR1 is MGHRA, CDR2 YSYEKL, per germline. The V gene end was trimmed by 4 bases and the J gene end by 1 base; junction bases not matched to a gene: 4. The CDR3 contains 14 residues. In nucleotides, the CDR3 is TGCGCCAGCAGCCCAGTAGCGGGTTCCTACGAGCAGTACTTC. Translated, it gives CASSPVAGSYEQYF.

The rearrangement uses TRBV29-1 and TRBJ1-6, with no clear D. The germline gives CDR1 SQVTM, CDR2 ANQGSEA. The length of the CDR3 is 14 residues. The germline V and J ends were trimmed by 8 bases and 0 bases, with 11 bases remaining between them. The CDR3 is CSLGRSSYNSPLHF. For the CDR3, the DNA is TGCAGCCTGGGGAGGAGCTCCTATAATTCACCCCTCCACTTT.

The chain couples TRBV30 to TRBJ2-7, with 9 nucleotides matching TRBD1. Germline CDR1 reads GTSNPN; CDR2 reads SVGIG (reference sequence). The junction had 4 bases not matched to a gene; V was cut back by 8 bases and J by 2 bases. The CDR3 is made up of 12 amino acids. The DNA of the CDR3 is TGTGCCGGGGACAGGGCGGCCTACGAGCAGTACTTC. This encodes CAGDRAAYEQYF.

V gene TRBV5-6 combines with J gene TRBJ2-1, with D maybe TRBD2 (8 bases). The J call may be wrong; the DNA end is better matched by TRBJ2-5. Germline CDR1 is SGHDT and CDR2 is YYEEEE. The CDR3 totals 15 residues. The CDR3 DNA is TGTGCCAGCAGCTTCGCAGGGGGGACTAGGGAGACCCAGTACTTC. It encodes CASSFAGGTRETQYF.

In its sample, this clonotype was seen a few times. V gene TRBV27 combines with J gene TRBJ2-7; the D is unclear. This CDR3 contains 13 residues. V lost 2 bases, J lost 8 bases, and 13 bases lay in between. Germline V CDR1 and CDR2: MNHEY, SMNVEV (reference sequence). In nucleotides, the CDR3 is TGTGCCAGCAGTTTAACCGATAATACCCAGCAGTACTTC. This encodes CASSLTDNTQQYF.

The rearrangement uses TRBV12-3 or TRBV12-4 and TRBJ2-7; D is ambiguous. The CDR3 is 12 amino acids. V lost 3 bases, J lost 5 bases, and 8 bases lay in between. CDR3: CASSFRAHEQYF. CDR3 bases: TGTGCCAGCAGTTTTAGGGCTCACGAGCAGTACTTC.

This clonotype has ten or more counts. The rearrangement links TRBV10-3 to TRBJ2-7, with D possibly matching TRBD2 (5 bases). The germline V gene encodes CDR1 ENHRY and CDR2 SYGVKD. This CDR3 comprises 12 residues. V shed 4 bases and J shed 7 bases, with 11 bases lying between them. The CDR3 loop reads CAISVEGAEQYF. In nucleotides, the CDR3 is TGTGCCATCAGTGTCGAGGGAGCGGAGCAGTACTTC.

The genes are TRBV9 and TRBJ2-3; D remains unclear. CDR1 is SGDLS and CDR2 is YYNGEE in the germline V gene. The CDR3 runs 13 residues. The V end was cut by 2 bases, the J end by 10 bases, with 14 bases between. CDR3 nucleotide sequence: TGTGCCAGCAGCGTTCAGGATCCCCCCCCGCAGTATTTT. Translation gives CASSVQDPPPQYF.

In its sample, this clonotype was seen many times. The chain combines TRBV4-3 with TRBJ2-3; tentatively, D is TRBD2 (6 bases). V gave up 0 bases and J gave up 0 bases, with 16 bases separating them. Germline loops: CDR1 LGHNA, CDR2 YSLEER. The length of the CDR3 is 18 residues. The CDR3 bases are TGCGCCAGCAGCCAAGAAAGAGCGGTAGCGGCTAGCACAGATACGCAGTATTTT. Residues: CASSQERAVAASTDTQYF.

This clonotype came up once. The chain joins TRBV11-1 to TRBJ2-5; TRBD1 matches 7 bases. The CDR3 contains 15 residues. Germline CDR1 and CDR2: SGHAT and FQDESV (reference sequence). The V segment lost 2 bases and the J segment 2 bases; nucleotides outside the gene matches: 5. CDR3 sequence (DNA): TGTGCCAGCAGCTTAAGCCAGGACAGGCAAGAGACCCAGTACTTC. Translated: CASSLSQDRQETQYF.

The V and J genes are TRBV2 and TRBJ2-5; 7 bases are shared with TRBD2. The V gene end was trimmed by 8 bases and the J gene end by 5 bases; junction bases not matched to a gene: 8. Per germline, CDR1 SNHLY and CDR2 FYNNEI. CDR3 length: 13 residues. The CDR3 reads CASLAGVGETQYF. CDR3 bases: TGTGCCAGCTTGGCGGGGGTTGGGGAGACCCAGTACTTC.

The chain employs TRBV6-5 and TRBJ2-1; D might be TRBD1 or TRBD2, each matching 6 bases. The V end was cut by 5 bases, the J end by 6 bases, with 14 bases between. Germline CDR1 and CDR2: MNHEY and SVGAGI. The CDR3 is 14 amino acids. The CDR3 loop reads CASSRGGPLNEQFF. The CDR3, as DNA: TGTGCCAGCAGTCGTGGGGGGCCTCTCAATGAGCAGTTCTTC.

This chain connects TRBV11-2 to TRBJ1-2; D may be TRBD1 (5 bases). Trimming took off 0 bases at V and 10 bases at J, with 12 bases between the two ends. The germline CDR1 and CDR2 sequences are SGHAT and FQNNGV. This CDR3 spans 13 amino acids. The CDR3 protein is CASSLERTLDYTF. The CDR3 bases are TGTGCCAGCAGCTTAGAACGGACATTGGACTACACCTTC.

This clonotype appeared a few times. CDR3 sequence: CASSPRATVSSYEQYF. CDR3 in DNA: TGTGCCAGCTCACCAAGGGCGACAGTGAGCTCCTACGAGCAGTACTTC. V usage is TRBV18 and J usage is TRBJ2-7; possible D gene TRBD1, 5 bases. Germline lookup yields CDR1 KGHSH and CDR2 LQKENI. Trimming shortened V by 2 bases and J by 0 bases, and 14 bases separated the two germline ends. This CDR3 spans 16 amino acids.

The sample holds a few counts of this clonotype. This sequence joins TRBV28 and TRBJ1-1; D not certain. CDR3 length equals 14 residues. V was shortened by 7 bases and J by 1 base, with 13 bases between the two germline ends. Germline CDR1 is MDHEN and CDR2 is SYDVKM. The CDR3 loop reads CASNPRTGNTEAFF. CDR3 coding DNA: TGTGCCAGCAATCCACGGACGGGGAACACTGAAGCTTTCTTT.

This clonotype was counted only a few times. This chain joins TRBV7-2 and TRBJ2-4; D possibly corresponds to TRBD1 (6 bases). This CDR3 region has 14 residues. Trimming left V 5 bases short and J 5 bases short, with 13 bases between. Germline values: CDR1 SGHTA, CDR2 FQGNSA. The CDR3 bases are TGTGCCAGCAGCGCATACAGGGAACAAAACATTCAGTACTTC. This gives the protein CASSAYREQNIQYF. The full variable domain, completed using reference TRBV7-2 and TRBJ2-4, is GAGVSQSPSNKVTEKGKDVELRCDPISGHTALYWYRQSLGQGLEFLIYFQGNSAPDKSGLPSDRFSAERTGGSVSTLTIQRTQQEDSAVYLCASSAYREQNIQYFGAGTRLSVL.

Only a few counts were recorded for this clonotype. The genes are TRBV27 and TRBJ1-2; a possible D gene is TRBD1 (6 bases). CDR3 length: 14 amino acids. The V end lost 4 bases, the J end lost 4 bases, and 13 bases lay between the germline ends. Germline V gene lookup returns CDR1 MNHEY and CDR2 SMNVEV (reference sequence). The CDR3 is CASSSQGQTYGYTF. CDR3 nucleotides: TGTGCCAGCAGTTCCCAAGGACAGACCTATGGCTACACCTTC.

The table lists this clonotype with a few counts. The chain couples TRBV7-2 to TRBJ2-1; D gene unclear. This CDR3 comprises 12 residues. The germline CDR1 and CDR2 sequences are SGHTA and FQGNSA. The V end was cut by 4 bases, the J end by 8 bases, with 9 bases between. As DNA, the CDR3 is TGTGCCAGCAGCTCCTTCGTATATGAGCAGTTCTTC. Translation: CASSSFVYEQFF. The full variable domain, completed using reference TRBV7-2 and TRBJ2-1, is GAGVSQSPSNKVTEKGKDVELRCDPISGHTALYWYRQSLGQGLEFLIYFQGNSAPDKSGLPSDRFSAERTGGSVSTLTIQRTQQEDSAVYLCASSSFVYEQFFGPGTRLTVL.

This clonotype was counted a few times. This chain uses TRBV7-6 with TRBJ2-1; 12 positions match TRBD2. V lost 4 bases to trimming and J lost 7 bases; unmatched junction nucleotides: 5. The CDR3 loop spans 15 amino acids. Germline CDR1 and CDR2: SGHVS and FNYEAQ. CDR3 sequence reads: CASSSTSGRSNEQFF. The CDR3 DNA follows: TGTGCCAGCAGCTCAACTAGCGGGAGGTCAAATGAGCAGTTCTTC. Using reference TRBV7-6 and TRBJ2-1 for the parts outside the CDR3, the full variable domain is GAGVSQSPRYKVTKRGQDVALRCDPISGHVSLYWYRQALGQGPEFLTYFNYEAQQDKSGLPNDRFSAERPEGSISTLTIQRTEQRDSAMYRCASSSTSGRSNEQFFGPGTRLTVL.

The rearrangement uses TRBV7-9 and TRBJ1-1; tentative D call: TRBD1 (5 bases). CDR3 length equals 14 residues. Germline V gene sequence: CDR1 SEHNR, CDR2 FQNEAQ (reference sequence). The CDR3 coding sequence is TGTGCTGGAAGGGGTGGGGGGATGAACACTGAAGCTTTCTTT. It is translated as CAGRGGGMNTEAFF. Drawing the rest from reference TRBV7-9 and TRBJ1-1, the complete variable domain is DTGVSQNPRHKITKRGQNVTFRCDPISEHNRLYWYRQTLGQGPEFLTYFQNEAQLEKSRLLSDRFSAERPKGSFSTLEIQRTEQGDSAMYLCAGRGGGMNTEAFFGQGTRLTVV.

This clonotype was observed a handful of times. The chain recombines TRBV4-3 with TRBJ2-3; D possibly corresponds to TRBD2 (6 bases). Germline V gives CDR1 LGHNA, CDR2 YSLEER. This CDR3 has 15 amino acids. Trimming pared 9 bases from V and 1 base from J, leaving 17 bases between. CDR3 sequence (DNA): TGCGCCAGTTCATTTAGCGGAGAAGGCACAGATACGCAGTATTTT. Translation gives CASSFSGEGTDTQYF.

The V call is TRBV20-1, the J call TRBJ1-1; a weak D match, TRBD1 (6 bases). The ends were cut back, 0 bases at V and 2 bases at J, with 13 bases in the middle. Germline-derived CDR1 and CDR2 are DFQATT and SNEGSKA (reference sequence). The CDR3 has 15 amino acids. CDR3 sequence reads: CSARDRGGFNTEAFF. CDR3 sequence (DNA): TGCAGTGCTAGAGATCGGGGGGGCTTTAACACTGAAGCTTTCTTT.

This clonotype was counted between two and nine times. The genes are TRBV20-1 and TRBJ2-7, with D tentatively TRBD1 or TRBD2 (5 bases each). The CDR3 contains 14 residues. Trimming removed 5 bases at V and 3 bases at J, with 17 bases between. Germline V gene sequence: CDR1 DFQATT, CDR2 SNEGSKA (reference sequence). CDR3 nucleotide sequence: TGCAGTGCTGCGCTTCGGGGCAGTAGCTACGAGCAGTACTTC. This codes for CSAALRGSSYEQYF.

Concerning this clonotype itself: It is likely a read error, because the conserved phenylalanine at the end of the CDR3 is missing. The V and J genes are TRBV6-2 or TRBV6-3 and TRBJ1-5; 9 bases match TRBD1. J lost 6 bases, V lost 6 bases, and 12 bases had no gene match. Germline V lookup: CDR1 MNHEY, CDR2 SVGEGT. The CDR3 has 16 residues. In nucleotides, the CDR3 is TGTGCCAGCAGACCGCCCACCGGACAGGGGTTTCAGCCCCAGCATCTT. Amino acids: CASRPPTGQGFQPQHL.

This clonotype has only a few counts. The rearrangement joins TRBV5-1 to TRBJ2-1, with 9 positions matching TRBD2. Germline trimming cut 4 bases from V and 11 bases from J; bases unmatched to any gene: 7. CDR3 size: 13 residues. Germline CDR1 SGHRS, CDR2 YFSETQ. The CDR3 is CASSPGTSPQQFF. CDR3 DNA sequence: TGCGCCAGCAGCCCGGGGACTAGCCCCCAGCAGTTCTTC.

This clonotype has just a few counts. A read error may account for a junction end that differs from germline. The chain recombines TRBV29-1 with TRBJ2-5; possibly TRBD2 for D (5 bases). The CDR3 has 13 amino acids. CDR1 SQVTM and CDR2 ANQGSEA come from the germline V gene. The DNA of the CDR3 is TGCAGCGTTGAAGAGGAACGTGCGGGTCCGGGGTTCTTC. Its translation: CSVEEERAGPGFF.

The chain carries TRBV12-3 or TRBV12-4 and TRBJ2-5; D is possibly TRBD2 (6 bases). The end of the DNA fits TRBJ2-7 better, so the J call may be wrong. This CDR3 has 14 amino acids. Here the CDR3 DNA reads TGTGCCAGCAGTTTAGTAGCGGTCCCCTACGAGCAGTACTTC. Protein product: CASSLVAVPYEQYF.

The chain has TRBV15 and TRBJ2-5, with D perhaps being TRBD1 or TRBD2 (5 bases each). This CDR3 region has 13 residues. The V end was cut by 1 base, the J end by 5 bases, with 8 bases between. Per the germline V gene, CDR1 is LNHNV and CDR2 is YYDKDF (reference sequence). The CDR3, as DNA: TGTGCCACCAGCAGAGGATGGGGGGAGACCCAGTACTTC. Encoded protein: CATSRGWGETQYF.

This chain links TRBV20-1 with TRBJ2-5, with a weak D call TRBD1 (6 bases). Trimming left V 5 bases short and J 2 bases short, with 6 bases between. CDR1 and CDR2 from the germline V gene are DFQATT and SNEGSKA (reference sequence). This CDR3 is built from 11 residues. The CDR3 sequence: CSAQGQETQYF. CDR3 coding DNA: TGCAGTGCTCAGGGGCAAGAGACCCAGTACTTC.